The clone carrying this TCR beta chain has just a few counts. What it recognizes is unknown. TCRdb itself ran the reads through MiXCR, one entry per CDR3 protein. The data contain under 850,000 distinct CDR3 sequences, 35% to 45% of them seen just once; the ten biggest clones take up more than 2.5%. CDR1 MDHEN and CDR2 SYDVKM come from the germline V gene. The germline V and J ends were trimmed by 2 bases and 9 bases, with 14 bases remaining between them. This CDR3 contains 13 residues. This specimen belongs to a study of T cell repertoires in cytomegalovirus infection. Study at large: Indicated by public TCR beta signatures were CMV infection and matching HLA type. Points from the study as a whole: Cumulative frequency (of public TCR beta family members) identified carriers of CMV plus the relevant HLA. Clonotypes of TCR beta that were HLA-C-restricted and CMV-specific dominated the ex vivo response.

The sequence came from a human donor in good health (CMV status not recorded). Some clones in this sample may be carry-over from other donors' samples. The genes are TRBV28 and TRBJ2-7; a weak D match, TRBD2 (5 bases). Sequenced material: PBMCs. The DNA of the CDR3 is TGTGCCAGCAGTTTAACGGGAAGGCAGCGGCAGTACTTC. Translation: CASSLTGRQRQYF.